These 31 T cell receptor beta chains came from one sample sequenced in a study of shared clonotypes between healthy human individuals. Only in-frame clones appear in the TCRdb table, and some are missing; sequencing was by immunoSEQ multiplex PCR. The table lists about 710,000 clones, around three quarters of them singletons. Material: memory CD4+ T cells sorted from blood. The subset is: CD45RA-negative fraction. All receptors derive from a woman in her twenties or thirties in good health.

The rearrangement links TRBV20-1 to TRBJ2-7, with unresolved D. V lost 4 bases to trimming and J lost 2 bases, with 6 bases between them. Germline lookup yields CDR1 DFQATT and CDR2 SNEGSKA (reference sequence). The CDR3 runs 11 residues. The CDR3 coding sequence is TGCAGTGCTACCCAGACCTACGAGCAGTACTTC. Encoded protein: CSATQTYEQYF.

V gene TRBV7-2 combines with J gene TRBJ2-1; D is ambiguous. The germline V gene encodes CDR1 SGHTA and CDR2 FQGNSA. The CDR3 length is 15 residues. V was cut by 1 base and J by 3 bases, with 10 bases left in between. The CDR3 DNA sequence: TGTGCCAGCAGCTTAGTTGGTGCACTCTACAATGAGCAGTTCTTC. This encodes CASSLVGALYNEQFF.

The chain links TRBV6-5 to TRBJ2-2; 7 nucleotides agree with TRBD2. J was trimmed by 7 bases and V by 5 bases; bases with no gene match: 7. This CDR3 comprises 14 residues. Per germline, CDR1 MNHEY and CDR2 SVGAGI. The CDR3, as DNA: TGTGCCAGCAGTCCCCGGGGGGTGAGCGGGGAGCTGTTTTTT. It specifies CASSPRGVSGELFF.

About this clone itself: The sample holds other DNA sequences that translate to the same CDR3. The chain employs TRBV27 and TRBJ1-2; D is possibly TRBD1 (6 bases). In germline, CDR1 is MNHEY, CDR2 SMNVEV (reference sequence). The CDR3 spans 12 residues. Trimming pared 6 bases from V and 4 bases from J, leaving 9 bases between. The CDR3 protein is CASSLQGYGYTF. For the CDR3, the DNA is TGTGCCAGCAGCTTACAGGGCTATGGCTACACCTTC.

As for this clone: Other DNA variants within this sample encode the same CDR3. This chain's CDR3 is CASSLDRDYGYTF. The CDR3, as DNA: TGTGCCAGCAGTTTAGACAGGGACTATGGCTACACCTTC. The chain joins TRBV28 to TRBJ1-2, with TRBD1 matching 7 bases. Germline assignment: CDR1 MDHEN and CDR2 SYDVKM. V lost 2 bases, J lost 3 bases, and 0 bases stayed unmatched. The CDR3 loop spans 13 amino acids.

The rearrangement uses TRBV10-2 and TRBJ2-7; 8 bases line up with TRBD1. This CDR3 contains 18 residues. The V gene's germline CDR1 is WSHSY and CDR2 SAAADI. The junction had 16 bases not matched to a gene; V was cut back by 3 bases and J by 3 bases. CDR3 in amino acids: CASSDPSAGQGANYEQYF. The CDR3 DNA sequence: TGCGCCAGCAGTGACCCGAGTGCCGGACAGGGCGCCAACTACGAGCAGTACTTC.

The chain is built from TRBV6-1 and TRBJ2-3; TRBD2 aligns across 7 bases. The CDR3 length is 14 residues. The V gene end was trimmed by 8 bases and the J gene end by 0 bases; junction bases not matched to a gene: 5. CDR1 and CDR2 (germline): MNHNS, SASEGT. The CDR3 DNA reads as TGTGCCAGCGGGACTACTCCTAGCACAGATACGCAGTATTTT. Translated, it gives CASGTTPSTDTQYF.

The V call is TRBV9, the J call TRBJ1-2, with D perhaps TRBD1 (5 bases). Germline loops: CDR1 SGDLS, CDR2 YYNGEE. Trimming took off 0 bases at V and 8 bases at J, with 14 bases between the two ends. The CDR3 runs to 14 residues. CDR3 DNA: TGTGCCAGCAGCGTAGTCAGGGAGAGTCAAGGCTACACCTTC. It is translated as CASSVVRESQGYTF.

The rearrangement uses TRBV4-1 and TRBJ1-4; D not certain. The CDR3 is made up of 13 amino acids. Trimming cost V 0 bases and J 10 bases, with 9 bases left between them. CDR1 is MGHRA and CDR2 is YSYEKL in the germline V gene. The CDR3 DNA sequence: TGCGCCAGCAGCCAAGATAAGCGGGGAAAACTGTTTTTT. This sequence encodes CASSQDKRGKLFF.

This chain links TRBV6-5 with TRBJ2-3; D remains ambiguous. Germline CDR1 MNHEY, CDR2 SVGAGI. Trimming took 10 bases from V and 8 from J, leaving 16 bases between them. The CDR3 is 12 amino acids. The CDR3 sequence: CATKVGIGTQYF. The CDR3 DNA follows: TGTGCCACTAAGGTCGGCATCGGTACGCAGTATTTT.

The rearrangement links TRBV29-1 to TRBJ1-1, with a possible D match to TRBD1 (6 bases). The CDR3 length is 11 residues. Germline CDR1 SQVTM, CDR2 ANQGSEA. The V end lost 7 bases, the J end lost 4 bases, and 10 bases lay between the germline ends. DNA for the CDR3: TGCAGCGCTGGGGGCTTCACTGAAGCTTTCTTT. It yields the protein CSAGGFTEAFF. The whole variable domain, remainder taken from reference TRBV29-1 and TRBJ1-1, is SAVISQKPSRDICQRGTSLTIQCQVDSQVTMMFWYRQQPGQSLTLIATANQGSEATYESGFVIDKFPISRPNLTFSTLTVSNMSPEDSSIYLCSAGGFTEAFFGQGTRLTVV.

The CDR3 nucleotides read TGTGCCAGCAGTTTAGTAGCGGGGACGTACCAAGAGACCCAGTACTTC. It yields the protein CASSLVAGTYQETQYF. The chain couples TRBV2 to TRBJ2-5, with 8 bases aligning to TRBD2. Germline assignment: CDR1 SNHLY and CDR2 FYNNEI. V was pared by 5 bases and J by 0 bases, with 8 bases of the junction left unmatched. The CDR3 covers 16 residues.

The gene calls are TRBV11-2 and TRBJ1-1; TRBD1 matches 10 bases. CDR1 is SGHAT and CDR2 is FQNNGV in the germline V gene. CDR3 length: 13 amino acids. The V gene end was trimmed by 5 bases and the J gene end by 11 bases; junction bases not matched to a gene: 8. CDR3 sequence (DNA): TGTGCCAGCAGCGTCCGGGACAGGGGTAGGGCTTTCTTT. This gives the protein CASSVRDRGRAFF.

The genes are TRBV19 and TRBJ2-3, with 10 nucleotides matching TRBD2. CDR1 and CDR2 from the germline V gene are LNHDA and SQIVND (reference sequence). This CDR3 comprises 14 residues. Unmatched junction bases numbered 1, after V lost 7 bases and J lost 0 bases. The CDR3 bases are TGTGCCAGTAAGACTAGCGGGAGCACAGATACGCAGTATTTT. Translating gives CASKTSGSTDTQYF.

This sequence joins TRBV30 and TRBJ1-2; D remains unclear. In germline, CDR1 is GTSNPN, CDR2 SVGIG (reference sequence). V was pared by 0 bases and J by 6 bases, with 11 bases between. The CDR3 has 13 amino acids. In DNA, the CDR3 is TGTGCCTGGAGTGTACGAGGAGGGAATGGCTACACCTTC. The encoded protein is CAWSVRGGNGYTF.

The V gene is TRBV28, the J gene TRBJ1-1; D is unresolved. The germline CDR1 and CDR2 sequences are MDHEN and SYDVKM. This CDR3 is 13 amino acids long. Trimming removed 3 bases from V and 1 base from J, with 6 bases in between. The CDR3 sequence: CASSFSSNTEAFF. As DNA, the CDR3 is TGTGCCAGCAGTTTCTCGTCGAACACTGAAGCTTTCTTT.

The rearrangement links TRBV25-1 to TRBJ2-2, with 11 positions matching TRBD2. Germline-derived CDR1 and CDR2 are MGHDK and SYGVNS. V was pared by 1 base and J by 4 bases, with 2 bases of the junction left unmatched. The CDR3 runs to 16 residues. The DNA for the CDR3 is TGTGCCAGCAGTGAATCTGGGACTAGCGGCACCGGGGAGCTGTTTTTT. Its translation: CASSESGTSGTGELFF.

The genes are TRBV19 and TRBJ1-5; tentatively, D is TRBD1 (6 bases). Germline assignment: CDR1 LNHDA and CDR2 SQIVND (reference sequence). CDR3 length: 14 amino acids. V lost 5 bases and J lost 3, with 11 bases in between. Written as DNA, the CDR3 is TGTGCCAGTAGTCGCAGGGGCCCCAATCAGCCCCAGCATTTT. The encoded protein is CASSRRGPNQPQHF.

This rearrangement joins TRBV5-1 to TRBJ2-7, with TRBD1 as a possible D gene (5 bases). The CDR3 contains 15 residues. Germline V gene sequence: CDR1 SGHRS, CDR2 YFSETQ. Between the trimmed V and J ends, which lost 0 bases and 2 bases, there was a span of 12 bases. The CDR3, as DNA: TGCGCCAGCAGCTTGGGACAGCCCTTAACCTACGAGCAGTACTTC. This codes for CASSLGQPLTYEQYF.

This chain links TRBV19 with TRBJ2-1, with 10 bases aligning to TRBD1. This CDR3 has 16 amino acids. CDR1 LNHDA and CDR2 SQIVND come from the germline V gene (reference sequence). J lost 5 bases, V lost 1 base, and 5 bases had no gene match. The DNA for the CDR3 is TGTGCCAGTAGTATAGTTATGGGACAGGGGCACAATGAGCAGTTCTTC. Its protein product is CASSIVMGQGHNEQFF.

The chain couples TRBV7-9 to TRBJ2-4, with D perhaps being TRBD1 or TRBD2 (5 bases each). The CDR3 consists of 13 residues. Germline assignment: CDR1 SEHNR and CDR2 FQNEAQ (reference sequence). Between the trimmed V and J ends, which lost 4 bases and 8 bases, there was a span of 12 bases. This CDR3 is CASSWGPRDIQYF. Here the CDR3 DNA reads TGTGCCAGCAGCTGGGGACCTAGGGACATTCAGTACTTC.

The rearrangement uses TRBV21-1 and TRBJ1-2; the D call in the table, TRBD1, was not verified against the DNA. TRBV21-1 is recorded as a pseudogene. This CDR3 is built from 14 residues. The CDR3: CASSKAVRGYGYTF. In DNA, the CDR3 is TGTGCCAGCAGCAAAGCGGTGAGGGGGTATGGCTACACCTTC.

In this sample, this clone turned up a few times. The gene calls are TRBV27 and TRBJ2-7; 14 nucleotides match TRBD2. The ends lost 5 bases at V and 3 bases at J; junction bases unmatched: 9. This CDR3 is 17 amino acids long. From germline, CDR1 is MNHEY and CDR2 SMNVEV (reference sequence). The CDR3: CASSPGLAGASFYEQYF. The DNA of the CDR3 is TGTGCCAGCAGTCCGGGACTAGCGGGAGCGTCGTTCTACGAGCAGTACTTC.

The CDR3 sequence: CATPGTSGPSTDTQYF. For the CDR3, the DNA is TGTGCCACCCCGGGGACTAGCGGCCCTAGCACAGATACGCAGTATTTT. The V and J genes are TRBV7-9 and TRBJ2-3; the match to TRBD2 covers 11 bases. The germline gives CDR1 SEHNR, CDR2 FQNEAQ (reference sequence). The CDR3 has 16 residues. The trim removed 10 bases at V and 0 bases at J, leaving 9 bases unmatched. The complete variable domain, with remaining parts taken from reference TRBV7-9 and TRBJ2-3, reads DTGVSQNPRHKITKRGQNVTFRCDPISEHNRLYWYRQTLGQGPEFLTYFQNEAQLEKSRLLSDRFSAERPKGSFSTLEIQRTEQGDSAMYLCATPGTSGPSTDTQYFGPGTRLTVL.

The chain has TRBV10-3 and TRBJ2-7; no clear D gene. V lost 6 bases, J lost 0 bases, and 12 bases lay in between. The CDR3 covers 14 residues. Germline values: CDR1 ENHRY, CDR2 SYGVKD. The CDR3 region has the DNA TGTGCCATCAGACAGACTTTGAGCTCCTACGAGCAGTACTTC. It translates to CAIRQTLSSYEQYF.

V and J are TRBV27 and TRBJ2-1; TRBD1 matches at 8 bases. Germline CDR1 MNHEY, CDR2 SMNVEV (reference sequence). This CDR3 has 13 residues. V shed 6 bases, J shed 4 bases, and the junction held 2 bases outside the gene matches. Written as DNA, the CDR3 is TGTGCCAGCAGAAGACAGGGGTACAATGAGCAGTTCTTC. It is translated as CASRRQGYNEQFF.

The V gene is TRBV4-1, the J gene TRBJ2-1; D is possibly TRBD1 or TRBD2 (5 bases each). This CDR3 has 12 residues. With 4 bases removed from V and 10 bases from J, the gap between germline ends came to 11 bases. Germline CDR1 reads MGHRA; CDR2 reads YSYEKL. The CDR3 is CASSRNRDEQFF. The CDR3 DNA sequence: TGCGCCAGCAGCCGGAACCGGGACGAGCAGTTCTTC.

The V gene is TRBV25-1, the J gene TRBJ2-1; weak D call: TRBD2 (6 bases). Per the germline V gene, CDR1 is MGHDK and CDR2 is SYGVNS. The length of the CDR3 is 14 residues. Trimming removed 5 bases from V and 7 bases from J, with 15 bases in between. CDR3 bases: TGTGCCAGCAGTCGGCACGGGAGTTTTAATGAGCAGTTCTTC. Translating it yields CASSRHGSFNEQFF.

Notes on this clone: The identical CDR3 is also encoded by other nucleotide sequences in the sample. The chain carries TRBV6-1 and TRBJ1-4, with 7 bases that match TRBD1. This CDR3 has 13 residues. V gave up 6 bases and J gave up 3 bases; unmatched junction bases: 1. From germline, CDR1 is MNHNS and CDR2 SASEGT. This CDR3 is CASSGTANEKLFF. The DNA for the CDR3 is TGTGCCAGCAGCGGGACAGCTAATGAAAAACTGTTTTTT.

The sample holds many counts of this clone. The chain has TRBV2 and TRBJ1-2; D may be TRBD1 (6 bases). Per the germline V gene, CDR1 is SNHLY and CDR2 is FYNNEI. The CDR3 contains 14 residues. V was shortened by 6 bases and J by 1 base, with 12 bases between the two germline ends. In DNA form, the CDR3 reads TGTGCCAGCAGGGAGGGAGGGGGTAACTATGGCTACACCTTC. It is translated as CASREGGGNYGYTF.

The chain employs TRBV2 and TRBJ2-7; D is uncertain. Trimming cost V 5 bases and J 4 bases, with 6 bases left between them. The CDR3 is 11 amino acids. In germline, CDR1 is SNHLY, CDR2 FYNNEI. CDR3 region: CASSSAYEQYF. CDR3 nucleotide sequence: TGTGCCAGCAGTTCAGCATACGAGCAGTACTTC.